This T cell receptor (beta chain) was documented in a study of blood T cell repertoires in COVID-19. In the study overall: Samples came from the United States, Italy and Spain, spanning acute and convalescent COVID-19. Nucleic acid was either cDNA or gDNA, and it came from T cells, B-cell-depleted T cells, or PBMCs.

Authors' methods: It was from reference gene primer amplification that nucleated cell counts were estimated. Data came from immunoSEQ multiplex PCR; TCRdb stores just in-frame clones and leaves some out. V, J and clone size reflect that table, while D and trimming were determined from the DNA. The top ten hold around 18% of the sample, which has about 23,000 clones, about nine tenths seen once. Germline CDR1 SQVTM, CDR2 ANQGSEA. CDR3 length: 13 amino acids. The receptor comes from an elderly woman with acute or convalescent COVID-19. The gene calls are TRBV29-1 and TRBJ1-2; perhaps TRBD1 as D (5 bases). Sequencing used peripheral blood. In DNA form, the CDR3 reads TGCCGGGTCCCGCACTGGGTGGGGGGGGGCTACACCTTC. This translates into CRVPHWVGGGYTF.